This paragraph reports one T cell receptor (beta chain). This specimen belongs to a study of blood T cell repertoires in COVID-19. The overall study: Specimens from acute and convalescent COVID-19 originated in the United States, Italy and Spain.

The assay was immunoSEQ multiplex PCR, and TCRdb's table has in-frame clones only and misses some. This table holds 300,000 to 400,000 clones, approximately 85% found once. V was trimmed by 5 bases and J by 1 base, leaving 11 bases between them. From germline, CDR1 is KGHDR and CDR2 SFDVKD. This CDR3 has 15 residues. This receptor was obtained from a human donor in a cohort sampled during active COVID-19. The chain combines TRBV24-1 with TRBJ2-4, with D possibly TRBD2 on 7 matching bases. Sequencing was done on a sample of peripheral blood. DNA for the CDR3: TGTGCCACCAGTGTGGGGGGGGCCGCCAAAAACATTCAGTACTTC. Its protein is CATSVGGAAKNIQYF.